This TCR beta chain came from a study of T cell responses to AZD1222 COVID-19 vaccine. Overall study context: Analysis merged second doses at about 4 or about 12 weeks.

Comment on this clone: Its antigen is unknown.

V lost 5 bases to trimming and J lost 3 bases, with 10 bases between them. The CDR3 is 13 residues long. From germline, CDR1 is MGHDK and CDR2 SYGVNS. Study-level findings and limits: Baseline antibody screening turned up just a handful of seropositive AZD1222 recipients. Donors were chiefly white British, with a greater number of females, and clonal diversity was perhaps underestimated. Repertoires were collected only later (after the peak T cell response had occurred).

Produced via immunoSEQ multiplex PCR; TCRdb's table is partial and in-frame only. The repertoire holds over 110,000 clones, 75% to 90% seen once, with approximately 1.5% in the top ten. This clonotype was sampled from an adult in good health. The sample consisted of peripheral blood, taken on day 0 of AZD1222 vaccination. This chain uses TRBV25-1 with TRBJ1-1; D is perhaps TRBD1 (5 bases). This chain's CDR3 is CASSRLGHTEAFF. In nucleotides, the CDR3 is TGTGCCAGCAGTCGACTGGGACACACTGAAGCTTTCTTT.